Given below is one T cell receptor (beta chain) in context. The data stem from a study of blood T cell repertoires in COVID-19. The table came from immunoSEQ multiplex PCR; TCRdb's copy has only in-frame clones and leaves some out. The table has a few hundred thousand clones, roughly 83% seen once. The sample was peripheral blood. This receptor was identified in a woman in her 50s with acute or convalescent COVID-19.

The CDR3 loop reads CASSVEEREWDNEQFF. In DNA, the CDR3 is TGTGCCAGCAGCGTAGAAGAGCGGGAGTGGGACAATGAGCAGTTCTTC. This sequence joins TRBV9 and TRBJ2-1, with 8 positions matching TRBD2. The CDR3 covers 16 residues. With V trimmed by 0 bases and J by 5 bases, 7 bases remained unmatched. CDR1 is SGDLS, CDR2 YYNGEE, per germline.